A selection of T cell receptor beta chains follows, all from one sample in a study of response to subunit inactivated influenza vaccine. TCRdb used MiXCR to reprocess the RT-PCR reads, holding one entry per CDR3 protein. The sample lists under 950,000 distinct CDR3 sequences; about 20% were seen once. The sequencing used PBMCs from blood, collected roughly 5 days after vaccination. Receptors were obtained from a man aged 45 to 65 who received an inactivated influenza vaccine. Each CDR3 is given with its conserved first and last residue. The D gene is left open where the match is weak. For some rows the clone size is stated as once, few or many, or as a class when expanded; others skip it.

d_call: -; j_call: TRBJ2-5; v_call: TRBV20-1; clone_size: many; cdr3_aa: CSARHPGRGVETQYF; cdr3_nt: TGCAGTGCTAGACACCCCGGAAGAGGGGTTGAGACCCAGTACTTC
d_call: -; j_call: TRBJ2-5; v_call: TRBV29-1; clone_size: few; cdr3_aa: CSVEPVGRETQYF; cdr3_nt: TGCAGCGTTGAACCGGTGGGGAGGGAGACCCAGTACTTC
d_call: TRBD2; j_call: TRBJ2-3; v_call: TRBV12-3/TRBV12-4; clone_size: -; cdr3_aa: CASSLVSGGSATQYF; cdr3_nt: TGTGCCAGCAGTTTAGTGAGCGGGGGGTCAGCTACGCAGTATTTT
d_call: -; j_call: TRBJ2-6; v_call: TRBV18; clone_size: -; cdr3_aa: CASSPLGHLSGANVLTF; cdr3_nt: TGTGCCAGCTCACCACTGGGACACCTTTCTGGGGCCAACGTCCTGACTTTC
d_call: TRBD2; j_call: TRBJ2-6; v_call: TRBV10-3; clone_size: -; cdr3_aa: CAIRGLAGNSGANVLTF; cdr3_nt: TGTGCCATCAGAGGACTAGCGGGTAACTCTGGGGCCAACGTCCTGACTTTC
d_call: TRBD2; j_call: TRBJ2-1; v_call: TRBV9; clone_size: few; cdr3_aa: CASSVGFGLAAYNEQFF; cdr3_nt: TGTGCCAGCAGCGTAGGATTTGGACTAGCGGCTTACAATGAGCAGTTCTTC
d_call: TRBD2; j_call: TRBJ2-1; v_call: TRBV4-2; clone_size: few; cdr3_aa: CASRTAGGLGEQFF; cdr3_nt: TGTGCCAGCAGGACAGCGGGGGGGCTCGGTGAGCAGTTCTTC
d_call: TRBD2; j_call: TRBJ2-2; v_call: TRBV4-2; clone_size: few; cdr3_aa: CASSQRGSGRNTGELFF; cdr3_nt: TGTGCCAGCAGCCAGAGGGGTAGCGGGCGGAACACCGGGGAGCTGTTTTTT
d_call: -; j_call: TRBJ2-1; v_call: TRBV6-2/TRBV6-3; clone_size: few; cdr3_aa: CASSYTTLGPYNEQFF; cdr3_nt: TGTGCCAGCAGTTACACAACACTAGGGCCTTACAATGAGCAGTTCTTC
d_call: TRBD1; j_call: TRBJ1-5; v_call: TRBV12-3/TRBV12-4; clone_size: -; cdr3_aa: CASSPQGAKGSNQPQHF; cdr3_nt: TGTGCCAGCAGTCCACAGGGGGCAAAGGGGAGCAATCAGCCCCAGCATTTT
d_call: -; j_call: TRBJ1-6; v_call: TRBV7-2; clone_size: -; cdr3_aa: CASSLEGERGGSPLHF; cdr3_nt: TGTGCCAGCAGCTTAGAGGGGGAAAGGGGCGGTTCACCCCTCCACTTT
d_call: -; j_call: TRBJ1-4; v_call: TRBV9; clone_size: few; cdr3_aa: CASSTTGGPNEKLFF; cdr3_nt: TGTGCCAGCAGCACGACAGGCGGGCCTAATGAAAAACTGTTTTTT
d_call: -; j_call: TRBJ2-5; v_call: TRBV29-1; clone_size: few; cdr3_aa: CSVEDGRQPGETQYF; cdr3_nt: TGCAGCGTTGAAGATGGAAGACAGCCCGGAGAGACCCAGTACTTC
d_call: -; j_call: TRBJ2-7; v_call: TRBV4-3; clone_size: -; cdr3_aa: CASSQGSPGRYEQYF; cdr3_nt: TGCGCCAGCAGCCAAGGTTCCCCGGGACGCTACGAGCAGTACTTC
d_call: TRBD1; j_call: TRBJ2-3; v_call: TRBV9; clone_size: few; cdr3_aa: CASSAQGVDLVGADTQYF; cdr3_nt: TGTGCCAGTAGCGCCCAGGGGGTCGACCTTGTTGGAGCAGATACGCAGTATTTT
d_call: TRBD1; j_call: TRBJ2-2; v_call: TRBV3-1; clone_size: -; cdr3_aa: CASSQDAVGTGPTGELFF; cdr3_nt: TGTGCCAGCAGCCAAGATGCCGTCGGGACAGGGCCCACCGGGGAGCTGTTTTTT
d_call: -; j_call: TRBJ2-5; v_call: TRBV5-1; clone_size: few; cdr3_aa: CASSLGESETQYF; cdr3_nt: TGCGCCAGCAGCCTCGGGGAATCAGAGACCCAGTACTTC
d_call: -; j_call: TRBJ2-3; v_call: TRBV14; clone_size: -; cdr3_aa: CASSQDKDPYTDTQYF; cdr3_nt: TGTGCCAGCAGCCAAGATAAGGACCCCTACACAGATACGCAGTATTTT
d_call: TRBD2; j_call: TRBJ2-6; v_call: TRBV9; clone_size: -; cdr3_aa: CASTRGGISGANVLTF; cdr3_nt: TGTGCCAGCACTCGGGGGGGAATCTCTGGGGCCAACGTCCTGACTTTC
d_call: -; j_call: TRBJ2-3; v_call: TRBV6-1; clone_size: few; cdr3_aa: CASSPPPPGDTQYF; cdr3_nt: TGTGCCAGCAGTCCGCCCCCCCCCGGGGATACGCAGTATTTT
d_call: TRBD1; j_call: TRBJ2-1; v_call: TRBV10-3; clone_size: many; cdr3_aa: CAIRPGQGNEQFF; cdr3_nt: TGTGCCATCAGGCCGGGACAGGGGAATGAGCAGTTCTTC
d_call: TRBD1; j_call: TRBJ1-6; v_call: TRBV7-9; clone_size: few; cdr3_aa: CASSLGTGGSPLHF; cdr3_nt: TGTGCCAGCAGCCTCGGGACAGGTGGTTCACCCCTCCACTTT
d_call: TRBD1; j_call: TRBJ2-7; v_call: TRBV7-2; clone_size: few; cdr3_aa: CASSLARGLDEQYF; cdr3_nt: TGTGCCAGCAGCTTAGCGAGGGGGCTGGACGAGCAGTACTTC
d_call: -; j_call: TRBJ2-5; v_call: TRBV28; clone_size: few; cdr3_aa: CASRRGAETQYF; cdr3_nt: TGTGCCAGCAGACGGGGAGCGGAGACCCAGTACTTC
d_call: TRBD1; j_call: TRBJ1-2; v_call: TRBV20-1; clone_size: -; cdr3_aa: CSAPRSAGGGYTF; cdr3_nt: TGCAGTGCCCCGAGGTCGGCAGGGGGAGGCTACACCTTC
d_call: -; j_call: TRBJ1-2; v_call: TRBV24-1; clone_size: few; cdr3_aa: CATSDYSDGYTF; cdr3_nt: TGTGCCACCAGTGATTACAGCGATGGCTACACCTTC
d_call: TRBD2; j_call: TRBJ2-1; v_call: TRBV7-3; clone_size: -; cdr3_aa: CASSLKALAEHNEQFF; cdr3_nt: TGTGCCAGCAGCTTAAAGGCACTAGCGGAACACAATGAGCAGTTCTTC
d_call: -; j_call: TRBJ2-7; v_call: TRBV12-3/TRBV12-4; clone_size: few; cdr3_aa: CASSLAGSGYEQYF; cdr3_nt: TGTGCCAGCAGTTTAGCAGGGAGTGGGTACGAGCAGTACTTC
d_call: -; j_call: TRBJ2-5; v_call: TRBV12-3/TRBV12-4; clone_size: few; cdr3_aa: CASSTTTQETQYF; cdr3_nt: TGTGCCAGCAGCACTACCACCCAAGAGACCCAGTACTTC
d_call: TRBD2; j_call: TRBJ2-7; v_call: TRBV5-1; clone_size: -; cdr3_aa: CASSWLAGDHEQYF; cdr3_nt: TGCGCCAGCAGCTGGCTAGCGGGAGATCACGAGCAGTACTTC
d_call: -; j_call: TRBJ2-1; v_call: TRBV29-1; clone_size: few; cdr3_aa: CSVALLARPGEQFF; cdr3_nt: TGCAGCGTTGCATTACTAGCCCGACCAGGGGAGCAGTTCTTC
d_call: -; j_call: TRBJ2-3; v_call: TRBV7-8; clone_size: -; cdr3_aa: CASSVRLGQNQDTQYF; cdr3_nt: TGTGCCAGCAGCGTTAGGCTGGGACAAAACCAAGATACGCAGTATTTT
d_call: -; j_call: TRBJ2-1; v_call: TRBV11-1; clone_size: -; cdr3_aa: CASSNGGTTKFF; cdr3_nt: TGTGCCAGCAGCAACGGGGGTACTACCAAGTTCTTC
d_call: -; j_call: TRBJ2-5; v_call: TRBV20-1; clone_size: -; cdr3_aa: CSAIVSETQYF; cdr3_nt: TGCAGTGCTATAGTGTCAGAGACCCAGTACTTC
d_call: -; j_call: TRBJ2-3; v_call: TRBV19; clone_size: -; cdr3_aa: CASSIRWERRADTQYF; cdr3_nt: TGTGCCAGTAGTATTCGGTGGGAAAGACGAGCAGATACGCAGTATTTT
d_call: -; j_call: TRBJ2-1; v_call: TRBV25-1; clone_size: few; cdr3_aa: CASSGPGNNEQFF; cdr3_nt: TGTGCCAGCAGTGGGCCGGGGAACAATGAGCAGTTCTTC
d_call: -; j_call: TRBJ2-3; v_call: TRBV11-2; clone_size: many; cdr3_aa: CASSPLRGDVFYTDTQYF; cdr3_nt: TGTGCCAGCAGCCCCCTCAGGGGGGACGTCTTTTACACAGATACGCAGTATTTT
d_call: TRBD2; j_call: TRBJ2-2; v_call: TRBV12-3/TRBV12-4; clone_size: few; cdr3_aa: CASSASGTTGELFF; cdr3_nt: TGTGCCAGCAGTGCCAGCGGGACCACCGGGGAGCTGTTTTTT
d_call: TRBD1; j_call: TRBJ2-2; v_call: TRBV6-1; clone_size: many; cdr3_aa: CASRWDRGNTGELFF; cdr3_nt: TGTGCCAGCAGATGGGACAGGGGGAACACCGGGGAGCTGTTTTTT
d_call: -; j_call: TRBJ2-3; v_call: TRBV4-2; clone_size: -; cdr3_aa: CASSQDLRLALYTDTQYF; cdr3_nt: TGTGCCAGCAGCCAAGATCTCCGGCTAGCGCTCTACACAGATACGCAGTATTTT
d_call: -; j_call: TRBJ1-2; v_call: TRBV3-1; clone_size: -; cdr3_aa: CASSPGPLLRGYTF; cdr3_nt: TGTGCCAGCAGCCCCGGACCGCTGCTTCGTGGCTACACCTTC
d_call: -; j_call: TRBJ1-6; v_call: TRBV12-3/TRBV12-4; clone_size: -; cdr3_aa: CASSFKGDNSPLHF; cdr3_nt: TGTGCCAGCAGTTTTAAAGGGGACAATTCACCCCTCCACTTT
d_call: -; j_call: TRBJ2-2; v_call: TRBV7-2; clone_size: -; cdr3_aa: CASSNKAGTSGELFF; cdr3_nt: TGTGCCAGCAGCAACAAGGCCGGGACTTCAGGGGAGCTGTTTTTT
d_call: -; j_call: TRBJ2-3; v_call: TRBV18; clone_size: few; cdr3_aa: CASSILRDTDTQYF; cdr3_nt: TGTGCCAGCTCGATCCTCCGGGACACAGATACGCAGTATTTT